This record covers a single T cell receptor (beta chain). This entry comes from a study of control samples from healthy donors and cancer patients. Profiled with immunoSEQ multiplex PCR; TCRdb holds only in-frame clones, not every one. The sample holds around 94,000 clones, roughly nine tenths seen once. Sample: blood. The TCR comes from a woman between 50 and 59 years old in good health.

CDR3 sequence: CASSLTSGTYNEQFF. The CDR3 DNA reads TGTGCCAGCAGCTTAACTAGCGGGACCTACAATGAGCAGTTCTTC. V is TRBV7-3 and J is TRBJ2-1; 8 bases fit TRBD2. Germline V gene sequence: CDR1 SGHTA, CDR2 FQGTGA. The CDR3 runs to 15 residues. V was clipped by 0 bases and J by 2 bases; unmatched bases: 0.